This TCR beta chain comes out of a study of blood T cell repertoires in COVID-19. Germline assignment: CDR1 MRHNA and CDR2 SNTAGT. Unmatched junction bases numbered 19, after V lost 2 bases and J lost 8 bases. This CDR3 comprises 18 residues. Produced via immunoSEQ multiplex PCR; TCRdb's table is partial and in-frame only. Among 200,000 or so clones listed, roughly 80% were seen once. V usage is TRBV6-4 and J usage is TRBJ1-2; 8 nucleotides agree with TRBD1. This sequence originates from a man aged 40-49 years who had recovered from COVID-19. Material for sequencing was PBMCs or T cells enriched from blood (not recorded which). For the CDR3, the DNA is TGTGCCAGCAGTGACACTAACACGATCCAGGGGGCGGCTGACGGCTACACCTTC. Protein product: CASSDTNTIQGAADGYTF.